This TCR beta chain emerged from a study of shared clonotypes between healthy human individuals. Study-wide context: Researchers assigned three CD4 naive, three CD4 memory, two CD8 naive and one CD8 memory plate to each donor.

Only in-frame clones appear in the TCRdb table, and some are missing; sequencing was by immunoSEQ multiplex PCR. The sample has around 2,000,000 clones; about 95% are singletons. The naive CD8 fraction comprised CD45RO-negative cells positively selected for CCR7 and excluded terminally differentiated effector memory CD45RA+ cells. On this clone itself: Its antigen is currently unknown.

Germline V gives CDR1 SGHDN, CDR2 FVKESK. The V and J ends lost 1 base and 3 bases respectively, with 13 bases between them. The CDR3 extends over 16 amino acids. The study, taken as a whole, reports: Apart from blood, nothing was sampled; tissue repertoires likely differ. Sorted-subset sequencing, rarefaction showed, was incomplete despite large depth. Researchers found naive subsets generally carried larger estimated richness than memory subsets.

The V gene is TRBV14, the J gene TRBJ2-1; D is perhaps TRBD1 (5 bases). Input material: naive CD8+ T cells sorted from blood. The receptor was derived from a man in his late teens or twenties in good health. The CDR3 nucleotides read TGTGCCAGCAGCCAAGGCCCCAGGGTTGGCTACAATGAGCAGTTCTTC. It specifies CASSQGPRVGYNEQFF.